Below are 8 T cell receptor beta chains sequenced from a single sample in a study of graft-versus-host responses after intestinal transplantation. The protocol was immunoSEQ multiplex PCR, while the TCRdb copy is restricted to in-frame clones and leaves out a portion. Seen here are nearly 25,000 clones, 40% observed once, and the top ten hold over 0.55%. Sequencing used alloreactive CD4+ T cells from a mixed lymphocyte reaction culture, obtained before intestinal transplant. As to subset: CFSE-low proliferating T cells sorted from approximately 6-day pre-transplant mixed lymphocyte reaction (GvH or HvG direction). Receptors originate from a human patient who received an intestinal transplant.

This clone has a handful of counts. The rearrangement links TRBV6-1 to TRBJ2-1; perhaps TRBD2 as D (6 bases). Trimming cost V 5 bases and J 8 bases, with 16 bases left between them. The CDR3 sequence is 14 residues long. Germline-derived CDR1 and CDR2 are MNHNS and SASEGT. The CDR3 DNA is TGTGCCAGCAGTACCTACCCGGGACTCTATGAGCAGTTCTTC. As protein: CASSTYPGLYEQFF.

The chain recombines TRBV7-9 with TRBJ2-7; no definite D call. The CDR3 is 14 amino acids. The ends were cut back, 5 bases at V and 1 base at J, with 12 bases in the middle. Germline-derived CDR1 and CDR2 are SEHNR and FQNEAQ (reference sequence). As DNA, the CDR3 is TGTGCCAGCAGCCCCGAGTTCTGGTCCTACGAGCAGTACTTC. It is translated as CASSPEFWSYEQYF. Together with reference TRBV7-9 and TRBJ2-7, the CDR3 gives the full variable domain: DTGVSQNPRHKITKRGQNVTFRCDPISEHNRLYWYRQTLGQGPEFLTYFQNEAQLEKSRLLSDRFSAERPKGSFSTLEIQRTEQGDSAMYLCASSPEFWSYEQYFGPGTRLTVT.

In this sample, this clone turned up a few times. The chain links TRBV28 to TRBJ2-5; possible D gene TRBD2, 6 bases. The ends were cut back, 6 bases at V and 5 bases at J, with 22 bases in the middle. The CDR3 spans 16 residues. Germline loops: CDR1 MDHEN, CDR2 SYDVKM. CDR3 nucleotide sequence: TGTGCCAGCAGCTCCGACGGGATCCGAGGGAGGGAGACCCAGTACTTC. Its translation: CASSSDGIRGRETQYF.

This clone has more than one count but fewer than ten. The chain recombines TRBV2 with TRBJ2-2, with D possibly TRBD1 on 6 matching bases. The V end lost 7 bases, the J end lost 0 bases, and 18 bases lay between the germline ends. CDR3 length equals 17 residues. Germline values: CDR1 SNHLY, CDR2 FYNNEI. The CDR3 region is CASNSQGPSSNTGELFF. DNA of the CDR3: TGTGCCAGCAACTCACAGGGCCCGTCTTCGAACACCGGGGAGCTGTTTTTT.

This clone was detected only a few times. CDR3 region: CASSYGLVTDTQYF. The CDR3 DNA follows: TGCGCCAGCAGCTACGGACTAGTCACAGATACGCAGTATTTT. This chain links TRBV5-1 with TRBJ2-3, with 7 bases that match TRBD2. The CDR3 extends over 14 amino acids. V dropped 3 bases and J dropped 2; count of bases not matched to a gene: 3. Germline values: CDR1 SGHRS, CDR2 YFSETQ.

This chain uses TRBV7-2 with TRBJ1-1; 11 bases line up with TRBD1. Germline V lookup: CDR1 SGHTA, CDR2 FQGNSA. CDR3 length: 15 amino acids. V lost 0 bases to trimming and J lost 4 bases; unmatched junction nucleotides: 1. The CDR3 DNA is TGTGCCAGCAGCTTAGCGGGGACAGGGGGCACTGAAGCTTTCTTT. Translated, it gives CASSLAGTGGTEAFF.

The chain uses TRBV5-6 and TRBJ2-3; 8 positions match TRBD2. The CDR3 contains 12 residues. The germline CDR1 and CDR2 sequences are SGHDT and YYEEEE. J was trimmed by 10 bases and V by 8 bases; bases with no gene match: 9. The CDR3, as DNA: TGTGCCAGTAAAACCGGGACTAGTGCGCAGTATTTT. Protein sequence: CASKTGTSAQYF.

The chain recombines TRBV13 with TRBJ1-2; 7 bases align to TRBD1. The CDR3 is 15 residues long. The J segment lost 8 bases and the V segment lost 6 bases, leaving 15 bases of the junction unmatched. CDR1 PRHDT and CDR2 FYEKMQ come from the germline V gene (reference sequence). Here the CDR3 DNA reads TGTGCCAGCAGATTGGGACAGACCTACTTGGGCGGCTACACCTTC. Translation gives CASRLGQTYLGGYTF.